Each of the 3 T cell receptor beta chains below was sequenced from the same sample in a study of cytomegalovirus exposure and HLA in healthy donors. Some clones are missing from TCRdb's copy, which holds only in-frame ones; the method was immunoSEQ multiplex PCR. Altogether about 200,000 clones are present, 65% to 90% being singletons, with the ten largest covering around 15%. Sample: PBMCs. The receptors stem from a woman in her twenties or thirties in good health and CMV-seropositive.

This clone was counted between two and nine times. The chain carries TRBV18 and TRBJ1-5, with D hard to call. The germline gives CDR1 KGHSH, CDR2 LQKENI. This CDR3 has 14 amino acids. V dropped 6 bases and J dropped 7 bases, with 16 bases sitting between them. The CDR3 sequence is CASSRSSGAQPQHF. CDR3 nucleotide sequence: TGTGCCAGCTCTCGTTCCTCGGGTGCACAGCCCCAGCATTTT.

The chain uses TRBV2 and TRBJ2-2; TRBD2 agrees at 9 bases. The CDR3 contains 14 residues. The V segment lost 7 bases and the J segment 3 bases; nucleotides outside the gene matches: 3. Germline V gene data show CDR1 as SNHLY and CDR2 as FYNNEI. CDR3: CASMREGYTGELFF. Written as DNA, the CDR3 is TGTGCCAGCATGCGGGAGGGGTACACCGGGGAGCTGTTTTTT.

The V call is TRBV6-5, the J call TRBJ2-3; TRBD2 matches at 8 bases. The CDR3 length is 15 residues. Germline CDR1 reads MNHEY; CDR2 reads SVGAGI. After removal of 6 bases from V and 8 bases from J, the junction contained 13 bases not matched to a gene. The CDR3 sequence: CASRPAGPRGGTQYF. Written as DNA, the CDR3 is TGTGCCAGCAGGCCGGCCGGGCCCCGGGGGGGTACGCAGTATTTT.